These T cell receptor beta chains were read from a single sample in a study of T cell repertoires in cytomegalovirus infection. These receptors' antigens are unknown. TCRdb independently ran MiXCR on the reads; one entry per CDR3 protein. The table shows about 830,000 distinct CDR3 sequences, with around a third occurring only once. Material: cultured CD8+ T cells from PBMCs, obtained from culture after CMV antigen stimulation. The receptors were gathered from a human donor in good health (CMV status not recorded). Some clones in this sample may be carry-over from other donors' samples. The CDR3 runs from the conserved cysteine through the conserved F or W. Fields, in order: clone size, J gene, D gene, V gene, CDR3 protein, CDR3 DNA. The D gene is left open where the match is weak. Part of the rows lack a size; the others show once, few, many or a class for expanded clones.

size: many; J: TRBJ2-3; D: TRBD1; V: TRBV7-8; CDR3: CASSLEHGQVITDTQYF; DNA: TGTGCCAGCAGCTTAGAACACGGACAGGTGATCACAGATACGCAGTATTTT
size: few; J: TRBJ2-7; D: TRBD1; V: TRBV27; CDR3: CASSLGGSGQGVREQYF; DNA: TGTGCCAGCAGTTTGGGGGGGTCGGGACAGGGCGTGAGGGAGCAGTACTTC
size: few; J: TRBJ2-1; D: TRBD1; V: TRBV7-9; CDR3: CAVTGVNEQFF; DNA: TGTGCCGTCACAGGGGTCAATGAGCAGTTCTTC
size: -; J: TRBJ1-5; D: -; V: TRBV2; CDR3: CASSEGTLRQPQHF; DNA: TGTGCCAGCAGTGAGGGGACATTGAGACAGCCCCAGCATTTT
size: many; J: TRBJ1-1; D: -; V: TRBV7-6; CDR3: CASTERGSGDTEAFF; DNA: TGTGCCAGCACCGAACGGGGGTCTGGGGACACTGAAGCTTTCTTT
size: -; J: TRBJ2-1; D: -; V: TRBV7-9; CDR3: CASSSNEAASSYNEQFF; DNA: TGTGCCAGCAGCTCAAACGAGGCCGCAAGCTCCTACAATGAGCAGTTCTTC
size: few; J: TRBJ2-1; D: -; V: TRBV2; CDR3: CASSLTSFQKGSYNEQFF; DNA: TGTGCCAGCAGTCTCACCTCTTTTCAAAAAGGCTCCTACAATGAGCAGTTCTTC
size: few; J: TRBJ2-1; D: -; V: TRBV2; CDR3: CATEKLTNEQFF; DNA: TGTGCCACCGAAAAGCTTACGAATGAGCAGTTCTTC
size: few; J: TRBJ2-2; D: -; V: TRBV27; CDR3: CASSISGVHTGELFF; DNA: TGTGCCAGCAGTATTTCGGGGGTCCACACCGGGGAGCTGTTTTTT
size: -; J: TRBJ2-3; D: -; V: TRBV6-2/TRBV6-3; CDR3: CASSYSQGKPQYF; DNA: TGTGCCAGCAGTTACTCGCAGGGTAAGCCCCAGTATTTT
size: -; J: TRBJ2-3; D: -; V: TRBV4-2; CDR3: CASSQDRAPGSADTQYF; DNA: TGTGCCAGCAGCCAAGATCGGGCGCCAGGGAGCGCAGATACGCAGTATTTT
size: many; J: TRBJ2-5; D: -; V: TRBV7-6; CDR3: CASIPGGGETQYF; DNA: TGTGCCAGCATCCCCGGAGGGGGGGAGACCCAGTACTTC
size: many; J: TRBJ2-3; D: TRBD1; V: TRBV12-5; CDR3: CASGYLGGQGTDTQYF; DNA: TGTGCTAGTGGCTACCTCGGGGGACAGGGGACAGATACGCAGTATTTT
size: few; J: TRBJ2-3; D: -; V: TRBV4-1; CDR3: CASSPPGRFSTDTQYF; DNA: TGCGCCAGCAGCCCCCCGGGAAGGTTTTCCACAGATACGCAGTATTTT
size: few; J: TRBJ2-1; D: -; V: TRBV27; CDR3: CASHSPEYRRKLGDTYNEQFF; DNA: TGTGCCAGCCACTCACCTGAATACAGGCGAAAGTTAGGGGACACATACAATGAGCAGTTCTTC
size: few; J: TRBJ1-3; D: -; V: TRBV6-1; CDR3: CASRPGAYSGNTIYF; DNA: TGTGCCAGCAGGCCTGGCGCCTACTCTGGAAACACCATATATTTT
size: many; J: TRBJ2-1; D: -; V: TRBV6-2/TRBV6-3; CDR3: CASSYSYNEQFF; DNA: TGTGCCAGCAGCTACTCCTACAATGAGCAGTTCTTC
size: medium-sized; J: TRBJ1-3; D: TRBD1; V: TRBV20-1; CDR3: CSAGTGGNTIYF; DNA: TGCAGTGCCGGGACAGGGGGAAACACCATATATTTT
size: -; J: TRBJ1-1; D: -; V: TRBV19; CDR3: CASQIMVNTEAFF; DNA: TGTGCCAGCCAGATTATGGTGAACACTGAAGCTTTCTTT
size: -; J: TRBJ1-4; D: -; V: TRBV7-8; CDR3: CASSLAENEKLFF; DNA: TGTGCCAGCAGCTTAGCGGAGAATGAAAAACTGTTTTTT
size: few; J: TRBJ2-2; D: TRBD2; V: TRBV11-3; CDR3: CASSPTGASGNTGELFF; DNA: TGTGCCAGCAGCCCCACCGGGGCTAGCGGAAACACCGGGGAGCTGTTTTTT
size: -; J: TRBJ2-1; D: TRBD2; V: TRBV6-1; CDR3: CASSFPGLAGEGYNEQFF; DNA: TGTGCCAGCAGTTTTCCGGGACTAGCGGGGGAGGGATACAATGAGCAGTTCTTC
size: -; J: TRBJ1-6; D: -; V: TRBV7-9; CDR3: CASSFWGSPLHF; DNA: TGTGCCAGCAGCTTTTGGGGATCACCCCTCCACTTT
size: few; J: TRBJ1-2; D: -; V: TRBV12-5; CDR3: CASGRRDDSGYGYTF; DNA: TGTGCTAGTGGCCGTCGGGACGATTCGGGCTATGGCTACACCTTC
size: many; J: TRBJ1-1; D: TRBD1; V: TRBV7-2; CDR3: CASSLPTGLSTEAFF; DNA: TGTGCCAGCAGCCTCCCGACAGGGTTAAGCACTGAAGCTTTCTTT
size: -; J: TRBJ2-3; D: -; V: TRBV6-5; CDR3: CASTPIVGDTDTQYF; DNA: TGTGCCAGCACCCCGATAGTGGGGGACACAGATACGCAGTATTTT
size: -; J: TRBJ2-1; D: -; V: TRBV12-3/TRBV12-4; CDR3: CASSPGLDLSYNEQFF; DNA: TGTGCCAGCAGCCCTGGACTCGACCTCTCCTACAATGAGCAGTTCTTC
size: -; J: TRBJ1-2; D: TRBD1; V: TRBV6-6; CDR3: CANRDSYGYTF; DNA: TGTGCCAACAGGGACAGTTATGGCTACACCTTC
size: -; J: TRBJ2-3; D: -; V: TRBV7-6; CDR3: CASSLLGSTTDTQYF; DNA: TGTGCCAGCAGCTTACTAGGAAGCACAACAGATACGCAGTATTTT
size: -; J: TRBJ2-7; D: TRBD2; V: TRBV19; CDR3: CASSIFHSVVAGPSYEQYF; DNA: TGTGCCAGTAGTATATTTCATAGTGTGGTAGCGGGACCTTCCTACGAGCAGTACTTC
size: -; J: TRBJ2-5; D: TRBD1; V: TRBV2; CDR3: CASRPGTGSLKETQYF; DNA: TGTGCCAGCAGGCCCGGGACAGGGTCCTTGAAAGAGACCCAGTACTTC
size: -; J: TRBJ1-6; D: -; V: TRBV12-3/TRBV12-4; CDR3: CASTPTLYRGVLHF; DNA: TGTGCCAGCACCCCGACACTCTATAGGGGCGTCCTCCACTTT
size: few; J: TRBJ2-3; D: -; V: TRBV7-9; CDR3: CASSFRAGSTDTQYF; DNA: TGTGCCAGCAGCTTTCGGGCGGGTAGCACAGATACGCAGTATTTT
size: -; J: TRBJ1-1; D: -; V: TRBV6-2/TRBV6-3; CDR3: CASTGGVDNTEAFF; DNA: TGTGCCAGCACCGGAGGGGTTGATAACACTGAAGCTTTCTTT
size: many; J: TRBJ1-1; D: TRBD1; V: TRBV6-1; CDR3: CASSEWDRDSTEAFF; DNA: TGTGCCAGCAGTGAATGGGACAGGGACAGCACTGAAGCTTTCTTT
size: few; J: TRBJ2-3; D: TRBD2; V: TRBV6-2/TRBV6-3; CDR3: CASSTRGGPDDTQYF; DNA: TGTGCCAGTTCCACCCGGGGGGGGCCAGACGATACGCAGTATTTT
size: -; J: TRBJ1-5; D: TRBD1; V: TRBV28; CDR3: CASSFIGTGNQPQHF; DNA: TGTGCCAGCAGTTTTATTGGGACAGGAAATCAGCCCCAGCATTTT
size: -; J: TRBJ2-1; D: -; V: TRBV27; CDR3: CASSLYKGVYNEQFF; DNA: TGTGCCAGCAGTTTATACAAAGGGGTCTACAATGAGCAGTTCTTC
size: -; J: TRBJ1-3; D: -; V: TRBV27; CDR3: CASWDSGNTIYF; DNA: TGTGCCTCCTGGGACTCTGGAAACACCATATATTTT
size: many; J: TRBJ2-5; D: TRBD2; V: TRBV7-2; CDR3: CASSLEGLAGGLETQYF; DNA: TGTGCCAGCAGCTTAGAGGGGCTAGCGGGGGGGCTTGAGACCCAGTACTTC
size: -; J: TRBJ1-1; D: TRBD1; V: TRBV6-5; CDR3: CASNDRGLNTEAFF; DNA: TGTGCCAGCAACGACAGGGGACTGAACACTGAAGCTTTCTTT
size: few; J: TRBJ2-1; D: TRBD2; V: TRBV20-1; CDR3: CSARDFGVRGLAGSYNEQFF; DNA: TGCAGTGCTAGAGATTTTGGGGTCAGGGGCCTAGCGGGCTCCTACAATGAGCAGTTCTTC
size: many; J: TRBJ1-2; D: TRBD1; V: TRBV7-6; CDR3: CASSRGLGQGVGDYGYTF; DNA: TGTGCCAGCAGCAGAGGCCTGGGACAGGGGGTTGGTGACTATGGCTACACCTTC